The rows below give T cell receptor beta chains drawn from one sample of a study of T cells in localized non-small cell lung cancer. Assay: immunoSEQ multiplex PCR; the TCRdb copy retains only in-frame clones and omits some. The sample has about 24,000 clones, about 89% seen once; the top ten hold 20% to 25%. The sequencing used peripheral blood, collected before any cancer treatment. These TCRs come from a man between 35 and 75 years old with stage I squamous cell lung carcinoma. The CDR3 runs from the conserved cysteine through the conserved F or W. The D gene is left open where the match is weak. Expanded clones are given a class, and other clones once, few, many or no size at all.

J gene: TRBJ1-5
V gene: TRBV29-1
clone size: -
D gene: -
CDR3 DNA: TGCAGCGTTGGTCGGGACCGAAATCAGCCCCAGCATTTT
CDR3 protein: CSVGRDRNQPQHF

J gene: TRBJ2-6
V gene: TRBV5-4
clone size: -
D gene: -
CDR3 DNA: TGTGCCAGCAGCTCAGGGGGGTTAACTGGGGCCAACGTCCTGACTTTC
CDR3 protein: CASSSGGLTGANVLTF

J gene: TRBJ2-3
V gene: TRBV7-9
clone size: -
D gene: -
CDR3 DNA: TGTGCCAGCAGAAATATAGGACCCCAGGGCTCTACAGATACGCAGTATTTT
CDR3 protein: CASRNIGPQGSTDTQYF

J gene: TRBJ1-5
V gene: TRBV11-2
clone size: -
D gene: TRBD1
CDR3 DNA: TGTGCCAGCAGCTTGACAGGGGGCAGTCAGCCCCAGCATTTT
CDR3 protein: CASSLTGGSQPQHF

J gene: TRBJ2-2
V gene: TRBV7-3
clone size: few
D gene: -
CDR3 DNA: TGTGCCAGCAGCTTCAACACCGGGGAGCTGTTTTTT
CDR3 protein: CASSFNTGELFF

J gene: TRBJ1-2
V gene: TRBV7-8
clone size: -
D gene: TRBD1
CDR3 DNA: TGTGCCAGCAGCTTTTTCACACAGGGGAACTATGGCTACACCTTC
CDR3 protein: CASSFFTQGNYGYTF

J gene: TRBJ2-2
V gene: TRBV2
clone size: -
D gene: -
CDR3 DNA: TGTGCCAGCAGTGAGCGTGCGGCCGGGGAGCTGTTTTTT
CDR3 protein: CASSERAAGELFF

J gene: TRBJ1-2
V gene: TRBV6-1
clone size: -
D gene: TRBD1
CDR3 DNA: TGTGCCAGCAGTGGCGGGCAGGGGGAAGGCTACACCTTC
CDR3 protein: CASSGGQGEGYTF

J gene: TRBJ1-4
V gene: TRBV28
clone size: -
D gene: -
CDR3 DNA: TGTGCCAGCAGTTGGGGTGGGGAAAAACTGTTTTTT
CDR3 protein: CASSWGGEKLFF

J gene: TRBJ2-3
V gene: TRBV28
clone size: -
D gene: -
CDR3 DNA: TGTGCCAGCTCCGCAGGGGGGCCCCAGGGAGCGCAGTATTTT
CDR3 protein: CASSAGGPQGAQYF

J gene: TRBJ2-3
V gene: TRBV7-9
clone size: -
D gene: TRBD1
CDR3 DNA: TGTGCCAGCAGCATGACAGGGCCCCGCACAGATACGCAGTATTTT
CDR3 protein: CASSMTGPRTDTQYF

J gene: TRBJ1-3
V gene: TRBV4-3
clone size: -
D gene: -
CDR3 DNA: TGCGCCAGCAGCCAACTCGGGCAGAGAGTCTCTGGAAACACCATATATTTT
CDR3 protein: CASSQLGQRVSGNTIYF

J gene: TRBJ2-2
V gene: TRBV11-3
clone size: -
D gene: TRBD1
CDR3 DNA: TGTGCCAGCAGCTTCACAGGGGGCAAGAACACCGGGGAGCTGTTTTTT
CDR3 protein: CASSFTGGKNTGELFF

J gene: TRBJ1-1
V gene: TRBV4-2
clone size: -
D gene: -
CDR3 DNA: TGTGCCAGCAGCCAAGGAACAGGAGGGAACACTGAAGCTTTCTTT
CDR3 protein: CASSQGTGGNTEAFF

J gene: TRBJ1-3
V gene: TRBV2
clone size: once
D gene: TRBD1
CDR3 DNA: TGTGCCAGCAGCCAACAGGGGAGCTCTGGAAACACCATATATTTT
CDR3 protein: CASSQQGSSGNTIYF

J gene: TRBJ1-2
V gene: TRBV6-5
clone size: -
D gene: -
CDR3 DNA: TGTGCCAGCACGGACGGGCGGGGAAACTATGGCTACACCTTC
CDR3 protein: CASTDGRGNYGYTF

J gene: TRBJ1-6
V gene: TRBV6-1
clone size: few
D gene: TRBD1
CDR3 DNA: TGTGCCAGCAGTATGGACAGGGAAGGCTCACCCCTCCACTTT
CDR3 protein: CASSMDREGSPLHF

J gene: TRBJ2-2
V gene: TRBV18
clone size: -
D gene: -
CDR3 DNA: TGTGCCACCCGTCCCCCCCCCGGGGAGCTGTTTTTT
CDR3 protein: CATRPPPGELFF

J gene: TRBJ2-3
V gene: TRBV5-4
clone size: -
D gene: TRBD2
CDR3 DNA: TGTGCCAGCAGCTTCCCAACTAGCGGGGGAGGTGCAGATACGCAGTATTTT
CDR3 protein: CASSFPTSGGGADTQYF

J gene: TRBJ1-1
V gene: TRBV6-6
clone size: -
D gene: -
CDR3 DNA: TGTGCCAGCAGCCCTCGGGGTAACACTGAAGCTTTCTTT
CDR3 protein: CASSPRGNTEAFF

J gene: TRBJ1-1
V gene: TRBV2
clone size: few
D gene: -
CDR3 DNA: TGTGCCAGCAGCCTGGACCTAAGGGCCACTGAAGCTTTCTTT
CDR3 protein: CASSLDLRATEAFF

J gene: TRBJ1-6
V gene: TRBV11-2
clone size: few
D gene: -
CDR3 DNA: TGTGCCAGCAGCTTAAGCAGCTCCTATAATTCACCCCTCCACTTT
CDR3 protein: CASSLSSSYNSPLHF

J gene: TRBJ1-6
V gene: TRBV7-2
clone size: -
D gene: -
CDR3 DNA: TGTGCCAGCAGCTGGGCTTTTAATTCACCCCTCCACTTT
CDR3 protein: CASSWAFNSPLHF

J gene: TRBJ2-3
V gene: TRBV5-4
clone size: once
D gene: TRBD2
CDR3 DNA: TGTGCCAGCAGTCTAGCGGGGGGTGTTAGCACAGATACGCAGTATTTT
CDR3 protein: CASSLAGGVSTDTQYF

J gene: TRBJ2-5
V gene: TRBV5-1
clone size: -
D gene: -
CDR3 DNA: TGCGCCAGCAGCCCCGGGCCTAACTACCCACTAGAGACCCAGTACTTC
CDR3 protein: CASSPGPNYPLETQYF

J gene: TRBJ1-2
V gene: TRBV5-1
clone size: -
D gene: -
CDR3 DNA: TGCGCCAGCAGCTTGGGGGAACGCTATGGCTACACCTTC
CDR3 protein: CASSLGERYGYTF

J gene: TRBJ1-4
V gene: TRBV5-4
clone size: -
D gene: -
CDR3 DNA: TGTGCCAGCAGGTCGGGACCCACGGATGAAAAACTGTTTTTT
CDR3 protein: CASRSGPTDEKLFF

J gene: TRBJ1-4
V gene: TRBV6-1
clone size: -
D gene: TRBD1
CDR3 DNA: TGTGCCGGCGGGACAGGGGGTGAAAAACTGTTTTTT
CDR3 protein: CAGGTGGEKLFF

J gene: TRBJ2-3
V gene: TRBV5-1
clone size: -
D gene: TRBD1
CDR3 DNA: TGCGCCAGCAGCTTTGGCAGGGGGTTAAGCACAGATACGCAGTATTTT
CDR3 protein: CASSFGRGLSTDTQYF

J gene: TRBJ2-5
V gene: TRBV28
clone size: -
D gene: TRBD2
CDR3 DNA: TGTGCCAGTCTTCCACCGGGACTAGCGGGGTACCAAGAGACCCAGTACTTC
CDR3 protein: CASLPPGLAGYQETQYF

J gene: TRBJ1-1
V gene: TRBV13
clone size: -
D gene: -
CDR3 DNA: TGTGCCAGCAGTCACATACTCGACAGCTTCACTGAAGCTTTCTTT
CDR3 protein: CASSHILDSFTEAFF

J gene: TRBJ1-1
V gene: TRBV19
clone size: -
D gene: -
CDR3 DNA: TGTGCCAGTAGGTTTACCTCGGAGCCCATGAACACTGAAGCTTTCTTT
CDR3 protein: CASRFTSEPMNTEAFF

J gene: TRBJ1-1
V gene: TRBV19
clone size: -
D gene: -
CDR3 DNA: TGTGCCAGTAGTGGGGGGCCGAAGAACACTGAAGCTTTCTTT
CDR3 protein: CASSGGPKNTEAFF

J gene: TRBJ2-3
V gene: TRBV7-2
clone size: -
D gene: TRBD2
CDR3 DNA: TGTGCCAGCAGCTTAGTAGGTAGCGGGGGTTGGCAGTATTTT
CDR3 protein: CASSLVGSGGWQYF

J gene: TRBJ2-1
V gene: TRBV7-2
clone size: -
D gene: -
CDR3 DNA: TGTGCCAGCAGCTGGAACAGGGTCCATGAGCAGTTCTTC
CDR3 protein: CASSWNRVHEQFF

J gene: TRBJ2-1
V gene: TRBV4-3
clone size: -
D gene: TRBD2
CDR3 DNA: TGCGCCAGCAGCCCCCGGGGAGGGAGTAGCTACAATGAGCAGTTCTTC
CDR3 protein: CASSPRGGSSYNEQFF

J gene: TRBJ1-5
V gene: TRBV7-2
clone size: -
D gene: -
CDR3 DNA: TGTGCCAGCAGCGCAGACAGGTGGGATCAGCCCCAGCATTTT
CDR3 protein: CASSADRWDQPQHF

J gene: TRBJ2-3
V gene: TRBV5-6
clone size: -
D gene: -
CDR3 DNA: TGTGCCAGCAGCTTGGCTGGGGGTGGCACAGATACGCAGTATTTT
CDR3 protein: CASSLAGGGTDTQYF

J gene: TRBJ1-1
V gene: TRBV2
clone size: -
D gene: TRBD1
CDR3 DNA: TGTGCCAGCAGCCGGGACAGGGGAGAAGCTTTCTTT
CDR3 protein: CASSRDRGEAFF

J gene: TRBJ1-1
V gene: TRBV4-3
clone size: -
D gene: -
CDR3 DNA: TGCGCCAGCAGCCAAGTGGCGGCAGCAAACACTGAAGCTTTCTTT
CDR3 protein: CASSQVAAANTEAFF

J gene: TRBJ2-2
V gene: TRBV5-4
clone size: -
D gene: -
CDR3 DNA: TGTGCCAGCAGCTTGGGGATCGGGGAGCTGTTTTTT
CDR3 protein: CASSLGIGELFF

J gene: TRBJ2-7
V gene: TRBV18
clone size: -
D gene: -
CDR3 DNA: TGTGCCAGCTCACCAACGGGCGGGGGACAATTACTATACGAGCAGTACTTC
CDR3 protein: CASSPTGGGQLLYEQYF

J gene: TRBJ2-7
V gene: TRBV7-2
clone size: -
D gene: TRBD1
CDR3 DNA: TGTGCCAGCAGCTCCCCGGGACAGGGGTATGGGGAGCAGTACTTC
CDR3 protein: CASSSPGQGYGEQYF

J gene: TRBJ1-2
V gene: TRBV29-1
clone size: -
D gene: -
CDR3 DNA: TGCAGCGTTGATCCCAACTATGGCTACACCTTC
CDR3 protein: CSVDPNYGYTF

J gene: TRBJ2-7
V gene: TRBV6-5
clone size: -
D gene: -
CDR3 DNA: TGTGCCAGCAGTTACTCTGGCGGGGCCACTTCCTACGAGCAGTACTTC
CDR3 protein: CASSYSGGATSYEQYF

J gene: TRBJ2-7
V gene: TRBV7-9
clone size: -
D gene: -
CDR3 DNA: TGTGCCAGCAGCTTGGACCTAGCTGGTTACTACGAGCAGTACTTC
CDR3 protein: CASSLDLAGYYEQYF

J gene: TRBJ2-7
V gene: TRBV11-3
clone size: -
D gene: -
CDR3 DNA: TGTGCCAGCAGCTTACAGGGTCCCCCCCCCGAGCAGTACTTC
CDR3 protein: CASSLQGPPPEQYF

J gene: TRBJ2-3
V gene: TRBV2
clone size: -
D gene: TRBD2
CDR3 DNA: TGTGCCAGCAGTGAAGGACTAGCGGGTACAAATACGCAGTATTTT
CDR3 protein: CASSEGLAGTNTQYF

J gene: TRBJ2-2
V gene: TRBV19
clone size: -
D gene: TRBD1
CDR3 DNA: TGTGCCAGTATAGGACAGGGTGGGACCGGGGAGCTGTTTTTT
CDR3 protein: CASIGQGGTGELFF

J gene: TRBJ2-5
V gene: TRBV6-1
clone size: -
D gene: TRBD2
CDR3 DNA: TGTGCCAGCAGTGCCGGGGGGGGAGAGACCCGGTACTTC
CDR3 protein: CASSAGGGETRYF

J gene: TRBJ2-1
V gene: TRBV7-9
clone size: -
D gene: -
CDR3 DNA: TGTGCCAGCAGCTTAGACCTACACGACAATGAGCAGTTCTTC
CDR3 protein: CASSLDLHDNEQFF

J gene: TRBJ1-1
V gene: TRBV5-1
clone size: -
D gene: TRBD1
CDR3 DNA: TGCGCCAGCAAAGAGACCCAGGGGGGTACTGAAGCTTTCTTT
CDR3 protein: CASKETQGGTEAFF

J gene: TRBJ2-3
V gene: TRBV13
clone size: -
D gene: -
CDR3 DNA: TGTGCCAGCAGCTTGGGTGTACCGCCTCCCGGGGGTACGCAGTATTTT
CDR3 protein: CASSLGVPPPGGTQYF

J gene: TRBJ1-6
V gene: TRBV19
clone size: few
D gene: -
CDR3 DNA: TGTGCCAGTAACCCAGGACGGGATAATTCACCCCTCCACTTT
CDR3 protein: CASNPGRDNSPLHF